The 13 T cell receptor beta chains reported below all come from one sample, sequenced in a study of T cell responses to AZD1222 COVID-19 vaccine (dated by TCRdb to the early 2020s). Libraries came from the immunoSEQ multiplex PCR assay. TCRdb holds this immuneACCESS table with in-frame rearrangements only. Some clones are missing; in checked studies, unresolved V genes explain under half, and the rest has no known cause. The sample includes 200,000 or so clones, with approximately 95% observed a single time. The top ten constitute about 1% of the sample. The time point label, read with the paper, signifies: about 28 days (+/-7) after the second vaccine dose. The starting material was peripheral blood, obtained 28 days after the second AZD1222 dose. The receptor set was obtained from an adult who received the AZD1222 COVID-19 vaccine.

This chain joins TRBV18 and TRBJ2-1, with 15 positions matching TRBD2. The V gene's germline CDR1 is KGHSH and CDR2 LQKENI. The CDR3 extends over 16 amino acids. After removal of 4 bases from V and 7 bases from J, the junction contained 5 bases not matched to a gene. The chain's CDR3 is CASSLGLAGGLNEQFF. CDR3 nucleotides: TGTGCCAGCTCACTCGGACTAGCGGGGGGGTTGAATGAGCAGTTCTTC.

The genes are TRBV21-1 and TRBJ2-7; the table's D call, TRBD1, has no DNA check behind it. TRBV21-1 is a listed pseudogene. This CDR3 comprises 13 residues. CDR3 amino acids: CASSKPQTYEQYF. The CDR3 DNA follows: TGTGCCAGCAGCAAACCGCAGACCTACGAGCAGTACTTC.

The chain joins TRBV12-5 to TRBJ2-2; the D gene is possibly TRBD2 (5 bases). Germline lookup yields CDR1 LGHNT and CDR2 FRNRAP. The CDR3 runs to 16 residues. Trimming removed 3 bases at V and 0 bases at J, with 11 bases between. The chain's CDR3 is CASGFMEASNTGELFF. The DNA for the CDR3 is TGTGCTAGTGGTTTTATGGAGGCGTCGAACACCGGGGAGCTGTTTTTT.

V is TRBV9 and J is TRBJ2-1; a possible D gene is TRBD2 (6 bases). CDR1 and CDR2 from the germline V gene are SGDLS and YYNGEE. The germline V and J ends were trimmed by 3 bases and 7 bases, with 17 bases remaining between them. This CDR3 spans 15 amino acids. The CDR3 sequence is CASSGGLSLTNEQFF. The DNA of the CDR3 is TGTGCCAGCAGCGGGGGACTTTCACTAACAAATGAGCAGTTCTTC.

The V and J genes are TRBV19 and TRBJ1-5, with a weak D call TRBD1 (6 bases). V was pared by 0 bases and J by 8 bases, with 11 bases between. CDR3 length: 14 amino acids. Per germline, CDR1 LNHDA and CDR2 SQIVND (reference sequence). CDR3 amino acids: CASSIDGGWEPQHF. In DNA, the CDR3 is TGTGCCAGTAGTATAGATGGGGGCTGGGAGCCCCAGCATTTT.

The V gene is TRBV24-1, the J gene TRBJ1-5; tentatively, D is TRBD1 (6 bases). The germline V gene has CDR1 KGHDR and CDR2 SFDVKD. The CDR3 is made up of 15 amino acids. Trimming left V 3 bases short and J 9 bases short, with 17 bases between. Written as DNA, the CDR3 is TGTGCCACCAGTGATGAGACAGGCCCTTTAGGGCCCCAGCATTTT. This codes for CATSDETGPLGPQHF.

The J gene is TRBJ2-2, the V gene TRBV19; D gene ambiguous. The CDR3 spans 15 residues. Trimming took 4 bases from V and 0 from J, leaving 9 bases between them. Germline CDR1 and CDR2: LNHDA and SQIVND (reference sequence). The CDR3 protein is CASSRQRTNTGELFF. CDR3 bases: TGTGCCAGTAGTAGGCAACGGACGAACACCGGGGAGCTGTTTTTT.

This rearrangement joins TRBV7-3 to TRBJ2-3, with D perhaps matching TRBD2 (6 bases). This CDR3 is 15 amino acids long. V lost 0 bases to trimming and J lost 2 bases, with 9 bases between them. Germline V gene lookup returns CDR1 SGHTA and CDR2 FQGTGA. CDR3 region: CASSLTGTHTDTQYF. CDR3 nucleotide sequence: TGTGCCAGCAGCTTAACTGGGACTCACACAGATACGCAGTATTTT. The entire variable domain, with the rest obtained from reference TRBV7-3 and TRBJ2-3, is as follows: GAGVSQTPSNKVTEKGKYVELRCDPISGHTALYWYRQSLGQGPEFLIYFQGTGAADDSGLPNDRFFAVRPEGSVSTLKIQRTERGDSAVYLCASSLTGTHTDTQYFGPGTRLTVL.

J is TRBJ1-2 and V is TRBV19, with D uncertain. Germline values: CDR1 LNHDA, CDR2 SQIVND (reference sequence). The V and J ends lost 9 bases and 4 bases respectively, with 21 bases between them. The CDR3 totals 15 residues. The CDR3 DNA is TGTGCCAGCCTGGAGGCCGGGCGGCGAACCTATGGCTACACCTTC. This codes for CASLEAGRRTYGYTF.

The chain is built from TRBV6-1 and TRBJ1-3, with D hard to call. The CDR3 loop spans 15 amino acids. The germline CDR1 and CDR2 sequences are MNHNS and SASEGT. V was pared by 2 bases and J by 4 bases, with 12 bases between. CDR3 coding DNA: TGTGCCAGCAGTGAAACCGTGCTAACCGGAAACACCATATATTTT. Its protein product is CASSETVLTGNTIYF.

The rearrangement uses TRBV13 and TRBJ2-7; perhaps TRBD1 as D (5 bases). Trimming took 1 base from V and 6 from J, leaving 16 bases between them. The CDR3 length is 15 residues. Germline assignment: CDR1 PRHDT and CDR2 FYEKMQ (reference sequence). The CDR3 sequence is CASSLAVGPGPEQYF. The CDR3 DNA is TGTGCCAGCAGCTTAGCAGTGGGTCCAGGGCCCGAGCAGTACTTC.

The chain joins TRBV10-3 to TRBJ1-6, with D possibly matching TRBD1 (5 bases). Germline V gives CDR1 ENHRY, CDR2 SYGVKD. This CDR3 has 12 amino acids. Trimming pared 6 bases from V and 7 bases from J, leaving 7 bases between. The CDR3 DNA follows: TGTGCCATCAGCCCAGGGAATTCACCCCTCCACTTT. It specifies CAISPGNSPLHF.

V usage is TRBV5-1 and J usage is TRBJ2-1; 9 bases line up with TRBD1. The V gene end was trimmed by 4 bases and the J gene end by 0 bases; junction bases not matched to a gene: 5. The CDR3 loop spans 16 amino acids. The germline V gene has CDR1 SGHRS and CDR2 YFSETQ. The CDR3 DNA reads TGCGCCAGCAGCAAGGACAGGGGTAACTCCTACAATGAGCAGTTCTTC. Translated: CASSKDRGNSYNEQFF.